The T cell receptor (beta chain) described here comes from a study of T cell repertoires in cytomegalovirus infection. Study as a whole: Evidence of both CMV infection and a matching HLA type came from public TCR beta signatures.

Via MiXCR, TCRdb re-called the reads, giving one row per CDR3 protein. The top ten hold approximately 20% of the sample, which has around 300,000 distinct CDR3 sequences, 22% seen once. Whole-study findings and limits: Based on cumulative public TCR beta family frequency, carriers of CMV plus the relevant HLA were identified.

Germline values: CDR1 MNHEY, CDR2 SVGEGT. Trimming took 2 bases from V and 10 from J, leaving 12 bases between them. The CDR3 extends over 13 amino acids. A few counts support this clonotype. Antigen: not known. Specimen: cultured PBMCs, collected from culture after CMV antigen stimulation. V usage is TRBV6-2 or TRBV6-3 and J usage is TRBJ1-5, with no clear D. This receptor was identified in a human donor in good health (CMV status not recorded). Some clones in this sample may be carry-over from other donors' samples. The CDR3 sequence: CASSYAGPLPQHF. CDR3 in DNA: TGTGCCAGCAGTTACGCGGGCCCCCTCCCCCAGCATTTT.